This entry lists 18 T cell receptor beta chains sequenced from one sample in a study of T cells expressing NK-cell markers (dated by TCRdb to 2019 to 2021). The method was 5' RACE. Sequencer: Illumina HiSeq 2000. With the reads reprocessed by TCRdb, a single entry stands for each CDR3 protein sequence and no DNA is reported. The sample table includes 300,000 to 450,000 distinct CDR3 sequences. About 5.2% of the sample goes to the ten largest clones. The sample taken for sequencing was blood T cells: a sorted CD56 or NKG2C T cell subset, CD4+ or CD8+ T cells, or bulk PBMC T cells (not recorded which). These receptors were collected from a man aged 18-70 years in good health.

The chain recombines TRBV3-1 with TRBJ2-7. This CDR3 is 14 amino acids long. Germline lookup yields CDR1 LGHDT and CDR2 YNNKEL (reference sequence). CDR3 residues: CASSHYSTLYEQYF.

The chain combines TRBV6-5 with TRBJ1-2. The germline V gene encodes CDR1 MNHEY and CDR2 SVGAGI. CDR3 size: 13 residues. The CDR3 reads CASSYGGGKGYTF.

The V and J genes are TRBV6-5 and TRBJ1-2. The CDR3 loop spans 14 amino acids. Germline CDR1 reads MNHEY; CDR2 reads SVGAGI. This CDR3 is CASSYSNEGYGYTF.

This sequence joins TRBV29-1 and TRBJ2-3; TCRdb selects TRBD2, and the lack of DNA leaves this call unchecked. Germline lookup yields CDR1 SQVTM and CDR2 ANQGSEA. This CDR3 has 15 residues. This CDR3 reads CSVMQTSGFTDTQYF.

This CDR3 reads CASSSPGHGNEQFF. The V and J genes are TRBV6-5 and TRBJ2-1; TCRdb proposes TRBD1, but this gene call is untestable without DNA. Germline V gene data show CDR1 as MNHEY and CDR2 as SVGAGI. The CDR3 extends over 14 amino acids.

The chain recombines TRBV18 with TRBJ1-1; checking the TCRdb D call of TRBD1 is not possible without DNA. The CDR3 has 18 residues. CDR1 is KGHSH, CDR2 LQKENI, per germline. The CDR3 loop is CASSPVGAGGIMNTEAFF.

The chain joins TRBV14 to TRBJ2-5; TCRdb's D call of TRBD2 is untestable without DNA. There are 16 residues in the CDR3. The germline V gene encodes CDR1 SGHDN and CDR2 FVKESK. CDR3 protein: CASSQPGLANQETQYF.

The CDR3: CASSFRTANEKLFF. V is TRBV6-5 and J is TRBJ1-4. CDR3 length equals 14 residues. Per the germline V gene, CDR1 is MNHEY and CDR2 is SVGAGI.

The V gene is TRBV27, the J gene TRBJ1-5. The CDR3 spans 15 residues. Germline values: CDR1 MNHEY, CDR2 SMNVEV (reference sequence). CDR3 region: CASKRGSYSNQPQHF.

The chain employs TRBV2 and TRBJ2-7. The CDR3 sequence is 12 residues long. Germline CDR1 and CDR2: SNHLY and FYNNEI. The CDR3 sequence: CASRSSRYEQYF.

The chain combines TRBV2 with TRBJ1-5; the D gene TCRdb calls, TRBD1, cannot be checked with no DNA. This CDR3 has 14 amino acids. Germline V CDR1 and CDR2: SNHLY, FYNNEI. CDR3 amino acids: CASLLMTGVGPQHF.

The chain has TRBV3-1 and TRBJ2-1. This CDR3 region has 15 residues. Germline V gene sequence: CDR1 LGHDT, CDR2 YNNKEL (reference sequence). Here the CDR3 reads CASRLQTSSYNEQFF.

The V and J genes are TRBV2 and TRBJ2-2; absent DNA, TCRdb's TRBD1 call cannot be checked. The V gene's germline CDR1 is SNHLY and CDR2 FYNNEI. The CDR3 totals 14 residues. CDR3 residues: CASRWGGTTGELFF.

This chain links TRBV7-9 with TRBJ2-2. Per the germline V gene, CDR1 is SEHNR and CDR2 is FQNEAQ (reference sequence). The CDR3 consists of 14 residues. The CDR3 spells CVARSASNTGELFF.

This chain links TRBV9 with TRBJ2-7; TCRdb names TRBD1, which stays unverified in the absence of DNA. Germline V lookup: CDR1 SGDLS, CDR2 YYNGEE. The CDR3 extends over 16 amino acids. Here the CDR3 reads CASSVAGVYPPYEQYF.

CDR3 loop: CASSFASLASDTRGETQYF. The chain recombines TRBV11-1 with TRBJ2-5; the TCRdb call, TRBD2, lacks DNA for checking. The germline V gene has CDR1 SGHAT and CDR2 FQDESV (reference sequence). The CDR3 runs 19 residues.

The V call is TRBV20-1, the J call TRBJ2-3; the D call from TCRdb, TRBD1, cannot be confirmed without DNA. The CDR3 totals 16 residues. The germline V gene has CDR1 DFQATT and CDR2 SNEGSKA (reference sequence). The CDR3 here is CSARTPGTRNTDTQYF.

This chain uses TRBV7-2 with TRBJ1-6. The germline gives CDR1 SGHTA, CDR2 FQGNSA. The CDR3 has 15 residues. CDR3 in amino acids: CASTMGGTYNSPLHF.